These 21 T cell receptor beta chains came from one sample sequenced in a study of cytomegalovirus exposure and HLA in healthy donors. PCR was performed using 60 Vbeta and 13 Jbeta primers. Profiled with immunoSEQ multiplex PCR; TCRdb holds only in-frame clones, not every one. Here the sample spans 60,000 to 65,000 clones, 71% being singletons. Sequences were obtained from PBMCs. The origin of the receptors is a man in his fifties in good health and CMV-seropositive.

The chain recombines TRBV25-1 with TRBJ1-1; 7 bases are shared with TRBD1. The V and J ends lost 8 bases and 5 bases, in that order; junction bases with no gene match: 8. Germline values: CDR1 MGHDK, CDR2 SYGVNS. The CDR3 spans 13 residues. In DNA, the CDR3 is TGTGCCAGCCGACCAGGGGGGATTACTGAAGCTTTCTTT. Translation: CASRPGGITEAFF.

The chain employs TRBV5-1 and TRBJ2-7, with D possibly being TRBD2 (5 bases). Trimming left V 4 bases short and J 9 bases short, with 23 bases between. CDR1 and CDR2 from the germline V gene are SGHRS and YFSETQ. The CDR3 is made up of 15 amino acids. The CDR3 DNA follows: TGCGCCAGCAGCCCCGAGGGAACCATCTTGGTGGGGCAGTACTTC. This sequence encodes CASSPEGTILVGQYF.

This clone was observed a few times. The V and J genes are TRBV5-4 and TRBJ1-2; TRBD1 matches 9 bases. This CDR3 region has 14 residues. Trimming removed 0 bases from V and 5 bases from J; junction bases left unmatched: 2. Germline V lookup: CDR1 SGHNT, CDR2 YYREEE (reference sequence). For the CDR3, the DNA is TGTGCCAGCAGCTTGGGACAGGGGGAGTATGGCTACACCTTC. It encodes CASSLGQGEYGYTF.

This chain joins TRBV6-5 and TRBJ1-2, with D tentatively TRBD1 (5 bases). CDR1 is MNHEY, CDR2 SVGAGI, per germline. This CDR3 has 15 amino acids. Trimming took off 0 bases at V and 7 bases at J, with 15 bases between the two ends. The CDR3 protein is CASSYSPGILGGYTF. CDR3 sequence (DNA): TGTGCCAGCAGTTACTCCCCAGGGATTCTTGGTGGCTACACCTTC.

The chain uses TRBV5-4 and TRBJ2-5, with D possibly being TRBD2 (6 bases). Looked up from germline, CDR1 is SGHNT and CDR2 is YYREEE (reference sequence). V was clipped by 4 bases and J by 5 bases, with 12 bases between them. The CDR3 is 13 amino acids. As DNA, the CDR3 is TGTGCCAGCAGCGTGGACTACCGGGAGACCCAGTACTTC. Translated, it gives CASSVDYRETQYF. Complete variable domain (other parts from reference TRBV5-4 and TRBJ2-5): ETGVTQSPTHLIKTRGQQVTLRCSSQSGHNTVSWYQQALGQGPQFIFQYYREEENGRGNFPPRFSGLQFPNYSSELNVNALELDDSALYLCASSVDYRETQYFGPGTRLLVL.

This clone has just a few counts. The chain links TRBV23-1 to TRBJ1-6; TRBD1 is a possible D gene (6 bases). TRBV23-1 is classed as an ORF, of uncertain function. V was clipped by 0 bases and J by 13 bases, with 13 bases between them. The CDR3 is 14 residues long. CDR3 DNA: TGCGCCAGCAGTCAATCGAGAGGTAGGGGGCCCCTCCACTTT. This translates into CASSQSRGRGPLHF.

V gene TRBV6-1 combines with J gene TRBJ1-5, with unresolved D. Germline V gives CDR1 MNHNS, CDR2 SASEGT. The CDR3 is 13 amino acids. Trimming removed 6 bases at V and 7 bases at J, with 13 bases between. CDR3 loop: CASRETGGQPQHF. The DNA for the CDR3 is TGTGCCAGCAGAGAAACCGGAGGGCAGCCCCAGCATTTT.

CDR3: CASSIVSGKDQPQHF. CDR3 DNA: TGTGCCAGTTCGATCGTCTCAGGGAAAGATCAGCCCCAGCATTTT. The chain employs TRBV19 and TRBJ1-5, with D maybe TRBD1 (5 bases). The CDR3 is 15 amino acids. V lost 8 bases and J 5 bases, leaving 19 bases between the germline ends. From germline, CDR1 is LNHDA and CDR2 SQIVND (reference sequence).

This chain joins TRBV21-1 and TRBJ2-1; no check of the table's D call, TRBD2, against the DNA was made. TRBV21-1 is flagged as a pseudogene. This CDR3 has 16 residues. The DNA of the CDR3 is TGTGCCAGCATAACTCGGAGGGCCCAGTCCTACAATGAGCAGTTCTTC. Residues: CASITRRAQSYNEQFF.

The rearrangement joins TRBV28 to TRBJ1-2; TRBD1 aligns across 10 bases. The CDR3 has 13 amino acids. V was clipped by 5 bases and J by 7 bases; unmatched bases: 4. Germline V gives CDR1 MDHEN, CDR2 SYDVKM. CDR3: CASSRDRGGGYTF. CDR3 nucleotides: TGTGCCAGCAGTCGGGACAGGGGCGGTGGCTACACCTTC.

The chain employs TRBV6-1 and TRBJ2-7, with 9 bases that match TRBD2. Germline values: CDR1 MNHNS, CDR2 SASEGT. With V trimmed by 8 bases and J by 5 bases, 10 bases remained unmatched. There are 14 residues in the CDR3. CDR3 coding DNA: TGTGCCAGCGCCAGCCTCGCGGGAGGGAACGAGCAGTACTTC. Encoded protein: CASASLAGGNEQYF.

This chain joins TRBV27 and TRBJ1-2; no firm D call. This CDR3 comprises 12 residues. Germline V CDR1 and CDR2: MNHEY, SMNVEV (reference sequence). V was pared by 6 bases and J by 4 bases, with 9 bases between. In DNA, the CDR3 is TGTGCCAGCAGAAATCCCGTCTATGGCTACACCTTC. Its translation is CASRNPVYGYTF.

This clone was observed once. The chain uses TRBV15 and TRBJ2-1; TRBD2 aligns across 11 bases. The CDR3 spans 17 residues. V lost 1 base to trimming and J lost 3 bases; unmatched junction nucleotides: 5. Germline V lookup: CDR1 LNHNV, CDR2 YYDKDF (reference sequence). In DNA, the CDR3 is TGTGCCACCAGCAGAGTATCAGGGACTAGCGGCTACAATGAGCAGTTCTTC. Translation gives CATSRVSGTSGYNEQFF.

This clone appeared a few times. J is TRBJ1-2 and V is TRBV20-1; D uncertain. CDR1 and CDR2 (germline): DFQATT, SNEGSKA (reference sequence). The CDR3 loop spans 11 amino acids. V lost 3 bases and J lost 4, with 6 bases in between. As DNA, the CDR3 is TGCAGTGCTAGGGTAGTCTATGGCTACACCTTC. It yields the protein CSARVVYGYTF.

The chain joins TRBV29-1 to TRBJ1-4; 7 bases line up with TRBD1. The J segment lost 0 bases and the V segment lost 6 bases, leaving 4 bases of the junction unmatched. The length of the CDR3 is 14 residues. Germline loops: CDR1 SQVTM, CDR2 ANQGSEA. The CDR3 reads CSVGTEPTNEKLFF. As DNA, the CDR3 is TGCAGCGTCGGGACAGAACCAACTAATGAAAAACTGTTTTTT.

This sequence joins TRBV5-4 and TRBJ2-5; 8 bases align to TRBD1. Germline trimming cut 0 bases from V and 4 bases from J; bases unmatched to any gene: 2. Germline CDR1 and CDR2: SGHNT and YYREEE (reference sequence). This CDR3 contains 14 residues. The DNA of the CDR3 is TGTGCCAGCAGCTTGGCAGGGGGCCTAGAGACCCAGTACTTC. Protein product: CASSLAGGLETQYF.

The chain links TRBV5-1 to TRBJ2-7, with D possibly matching TRBD2 (5 bases). Germline loops: CDR1 SGHRS, CDR2 YFSETQ. The CDR3 has 15 amino acids. V gave up 5 bases and J gave up 0 bases, with 15 bases separating them. CDR3 amino acids: CASSTTISYSYEQYF. CDR3 bases: TGCGCCAGCAGTACGACTATCTCCTACTCCTACGAGCAGTACTTC. The whole variable domain, remainder taken from reference TRBV5-1 and TRBJ2-7, is KAGVTQTPRYLIKTRGQQVTLSCSPISGHRSVSWYQQTPGQGLQFLFEYFSETQRNKGNFPGRFSGRQFSNSRSEMNVSTLELGDSALYLCASSTTISYSYEQYFGPGTRLTVT.

This chain uses TRBV19 with TRBJ2-1; 12 bases map to TRBD1. V shed 4 bases and J 6 bases; nucleotides not matched to a gene: 4. Germline lookup yields CDR1 LNHDA and CDR2 SQIVND (reference sequence). The CDR3 has 15 residues. CDR3 DNA sequence: TGTGCCAGTAGTAGGGGACAGGGGGCGACCAATGAGCAGTTCTTC. It is translated as CASSRGQGATNEQFF.

This clone was detected only a few times. The CDR3 here is CASSLSRGLNTEAFF. The CDR3 DNA follows: TGTGCCAGCAGTTTATCGAGAGGGTTGAACACTGAAGCTTTCTTT. This rearrangement joins TRBV27 to TRBJ1-1; D is undetermined. CDR3 length equals 15 residues. Trimming stripped 0 bases from V and 0 bases from J, with 8 bases between. The germline CDR1 and CDR2 sequences are MNHEY and SMNVEV (reference sequence).

This chain joins TRBV4-1 and TRBJ1-5; TRBD1 might be the D (5 bases). The CDR3 spans 14 residues. V lost 0 bases to trimming and J lost 4 bases, with 7 bases between them. Germline assignment: CDR1 MGHRA and CDR2 YSYEKL. CDR3 region: CASSQDPGNQPQHF. The CDR3 DNA is TGCGCCAGCAGCCAAGATCCAGGGAATCAGCCCCAGCATTTT.

This clone turned up a few times. J is TRBJ2-7 and V is TRBV19, with 7 bases lining up with TRBD1. The CDR3 has 12 residues. Looked up from germline, CDR1 is LNHDA and CDR2 is SQIVND (reference sequence). The ends lost 9 bases at V and 3 bases at J; junction bases unmatched: 5. CDR3 residues: CASRDRGYEQYF. In DNA, the CDR3 is TGTGCCAGCCGGGACAGAGGCTACGAGCAGTACTTC.